The 5 T cell receptor beta chains below come from one sample, sequenced in a study of Tregs in tolerant kidney transplant recipients. Only in-frame clones appear in the TCRdb table, and some are missing; sequencing was by immunoSEQ multiplex PCR. The sample lists roughly 120,000 clones; almost 95% were seen once. Sequenced input: CD4+ T cells from blood. The source of these receptors is a human donor in good health.

The genes are TRBV18 and TRBJ1-5; no clear D. Trimming removed 3 bases from V and 3 bases from J, with 9 bases in between. This CDR3 is built from 14 residues. Germline CDR1 and CDR2: KGHSH and LQKENI. The CDR3 coding sequence is TGTGCCAGCTCACCCGCCACGGACAATCAGCCCCAGCATTTT. The encoded protein is CASSPATDNQPQHF. Looking up the rest from reference TRBV18 and TRBJ1-5 gives the full variable domain: NAGVMQNPRHLVRRRGQEARLRCSPMKGHSHVYWYRQLPEEGLKFMVYLQKENIIDESGMPKERFSAEFPKEGPSILRIQQVVRGDSAAYFCASSPATDNQPQHFGDGTRLSIL.

V gene TRBV9 combines with J gene TRBJ2-3; 12 bases match TRBD2. V dropped 0 bases and J dropped 11; count of bases not matched to a gene: 7. This CDR3 spans 15 amino acids. Germline-derived CDR1 and CDR2 are SGDLS and YYNGEE. CDR3 nucleotides: TGTGCCAGCAGCGTAGCGCCAACTAGCGGGGGGCGGCAGTATTTT. This codes for CASSVAPTSGGRQYF.

The chain joins TRBV2 to TRBJ1-1; a possible D gene is TRBD1 (5 bases). Trimming took 6 bases from V and 6 from J, leaving 11 bases between them. The CDR3 contains 12 residues. Per germline, CDR1 SNHLY and CDR2 FYNNEI. The CDR3 here is CASSWTLPEAFF. The CDR3 coding sequence is TGTGCCAGCAGCTGGACATTACCTGAAGCTTTCTTT.

V is TRBV5-4 and J is TRBJ2-5; D might be TRBD1 (7 bases). The CDR3 runs 14 residues. Trimming took off 4 bases at V and 4 bases at J, with 14 bases between the two ends. Germline CDR1 is SGHNT and CDR2 is YYREEE (reference sequence). CDR3 DNA: TGTGCCAGCAGCCCCAAGCAGGGGGGAGAGACCCAGTACTTC. It yields the protein CASSPKQGGETQYF.

This rearrangement joins TRBV7-2 to TRBJ2-5, with D possibly TRBD2 on 5 matching bases. V was trimmed by 5 bases and J by 5 bases, leaving 15 bases between them. The CDR3 has 14 residues. Germline-derived CDR1 and CDR2 are SGHTA and FQGNSA. CDR3 nucleotides: TGTGCCAGCAGCCCGAGCCTAGCCGGGGAGACCCAGTACTTC. Amino acids: CASSPSLAGETQYF.